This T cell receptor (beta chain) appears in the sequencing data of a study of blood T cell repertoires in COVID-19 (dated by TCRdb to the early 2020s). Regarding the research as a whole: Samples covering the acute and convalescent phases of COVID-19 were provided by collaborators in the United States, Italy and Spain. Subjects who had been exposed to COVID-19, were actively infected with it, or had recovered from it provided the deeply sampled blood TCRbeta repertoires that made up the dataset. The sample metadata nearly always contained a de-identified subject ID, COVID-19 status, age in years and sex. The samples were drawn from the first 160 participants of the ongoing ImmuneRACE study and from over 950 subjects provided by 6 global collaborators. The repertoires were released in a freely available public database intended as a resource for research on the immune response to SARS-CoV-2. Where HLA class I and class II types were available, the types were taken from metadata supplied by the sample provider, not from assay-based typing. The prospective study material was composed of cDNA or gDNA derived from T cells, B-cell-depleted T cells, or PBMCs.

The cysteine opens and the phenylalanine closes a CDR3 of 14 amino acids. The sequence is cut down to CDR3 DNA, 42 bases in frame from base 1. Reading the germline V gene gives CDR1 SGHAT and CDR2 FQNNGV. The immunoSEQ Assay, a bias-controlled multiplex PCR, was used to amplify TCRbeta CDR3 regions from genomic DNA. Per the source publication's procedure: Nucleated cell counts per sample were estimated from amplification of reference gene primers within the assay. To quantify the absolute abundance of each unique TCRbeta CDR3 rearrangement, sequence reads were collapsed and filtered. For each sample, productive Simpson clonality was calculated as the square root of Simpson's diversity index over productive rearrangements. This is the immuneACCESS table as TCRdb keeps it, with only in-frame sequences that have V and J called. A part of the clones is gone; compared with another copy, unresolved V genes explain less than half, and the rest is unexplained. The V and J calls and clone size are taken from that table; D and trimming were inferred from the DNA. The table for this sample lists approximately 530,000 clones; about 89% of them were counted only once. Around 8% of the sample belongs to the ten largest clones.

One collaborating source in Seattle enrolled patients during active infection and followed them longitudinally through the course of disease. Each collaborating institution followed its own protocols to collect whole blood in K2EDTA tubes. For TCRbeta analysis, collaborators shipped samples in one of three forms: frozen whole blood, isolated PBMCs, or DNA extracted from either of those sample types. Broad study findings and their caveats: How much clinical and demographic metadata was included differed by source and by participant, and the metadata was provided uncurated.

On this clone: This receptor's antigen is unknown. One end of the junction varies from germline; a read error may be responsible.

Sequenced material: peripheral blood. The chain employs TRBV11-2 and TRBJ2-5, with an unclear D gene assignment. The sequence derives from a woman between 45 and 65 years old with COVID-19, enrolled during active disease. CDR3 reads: CASSPRRLQGTQYF. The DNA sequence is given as TGTGCCAGCAGCCCGAGGCGTTTACAAGGGACCCAGTACTTC.